These T cell receptor beta chains were read from a single sample in a study of regulatory dendritic cells for organ transplantation. No antigens are known for them. This table comes from immunoSEQ multiplex PCR, and its TCRdb copy is limited to in-frame clones, with some not included. The table includes 15,000 to 20,000 clones, over 75% detected once. The source material was memory CD4+ T cells from blood cultured with regulatory dendritic cells. The receptors were gathered from a human donor in good health. Both conserved end residues are part of each CDR3. A D gene is named only where the DNA matches it firmly.

CDR3	D	V	J
CASTPFPTGELFF	.	TRBV9	TRBJ2-2
CASSPQKGSNQPQHF	.	TRBV6-4	TRBJ1-5
CASSILDPGDGTQYF	.	TRBV19	TRBJ2-5
CAWSVRFEETQYF	.	TRBV30	TRBJ2-5
CASSILAGGTDTQYF	TRBD2	TRBV19	TRBJ2-3
CSVEDIAGSDTQYF	.	TRBV29-1	TRBJ2-3
CSVTGGETNEKLFF	TRBD1	TRBV29-1	TRBJ1-4
CASSDRGGARQETQYF	TRBD2	TRBV2	TRBJ2-5
CASVAPPKNIQYF	.	TRBV2	TRBJ2-4
CASSLGLAQINEQFF	.	TRBV7-3	TRBJ2-1
CASSSGLASDTQYF	TRBD2	TRBV7-2	TRBJ2-3
CASSLRAAGGAREKLFF	TRBD1	TRBV11-2	TRBJ1-4
CAISETSGRIGKQYF	TRBD2	TRBV10-3	TRBJ2-7
CASSLQRGGPDTQYF	TRBD2	TRBV7-6	TRBJ2-3